A single sample gave rise to the 25 T cell receptor beta chains below, sequenced in a study of T cells after yellow fever vaccination. TCRdb passed the 5' RACE reads through MiXCR, listing each CDR3 protein once. Among approximately 610,000 distinct CDR3 sequences listed, roughly 17% were seen once. Source: PBMCs, taken roughly 5 days after the first yellow fever vaccination. All receptors derive from a young man who received the YFV17D yellow fever vaccine.

The chain employs TRBV5-1 and TRBJ2-5; D gene unclear. V lost 0 bases and J 5 bases, leaving 8 bases between the germline ends. Germline CDR1 reads SGHRS; CDR2 reads YFSETQ. This CDR3 region has 13 residues. The CDR3 loop is CASSLGSMETQYF. CDR3 DNA sequence: TGCGCCAGCAGCTTGGGCAGTATGGAGACCCAGTACTTC.

The V and J genes are TRBV29-1 and TRBJ2-5; TRBD2 agrees at 8 bases. The V segment lost 7 bases and the J segment 0 bases; nucleotides outside the gene matches: 7. The CDR3 extends over 14 amino acids. CDR1 is SQVTM, CDR2 ANQGSEA, per germline. The CDR3 here is CSARGLGHQETQYF. CDR3 nucleotide sequence: TGCAGCGCCCGGGGACTAGGGCACCAAGAGACCCAGTACTTC.

There are many counts of this clonotype. The rearrangement joins TRBV12-3 or TRBV12-4 to TRBJ2-7; unclear D gene. The CDR3 is 12 residues long. With 4 bases removed from V and 2 bases from J, the gap between germline ends came to 6 bases. Written as DNA, the CDR3 is TGTGCCAGCAGTTACGGCACCTACGAGCAGTACTTC. Amino acids: CASSYGTYEQYF.

The chain has TRBV5-5 and TRBJ2-1; 11 nucleotides line up with TRBD2. The CDR3 length is 15 residues. In germline, CDR1 is SGHKS, CDR2 YYEKEE (reference sequence). J was trimmed by 7 bases and V by 5 bases; bases with no gene match: 8. CDR3 DNA sequence: TGTGCCAGCAGAGTAGGGGCTAGCGGGAGGAATGAGCAGTTCTTC. It translates to CASRVGASGRNEQFF. The full variable domain, rest sourced from reference TRBV5-5 and TRBJ2-1, is DAGVTQSPTHLIKTRGQQVTLRCSPISGHKSVSWYQQVLGQGPQFIFQYYEKEERGRGNFPDRFSARQFPNYSSELNVNALLLGDSALYLCASRVGASGRNEQFFGPGTRLTVL.

There are a few counts of this clonotype. This chain joins TRBV12-3 or TRBV12-4 and TRBJ1-4, with unresolved D. Trimming took 5 bases from V and 0 from J, leaving 10 bases between them. The CDR3 has 15 residues. The CDR3 reads CASSLRLSTNEKLFF. The CDR3 DNA follows: TGTGCCAGCAGTCTACGACTGTCAACTAATGAAAAACTGTTTTTT.

This chain uses TRBV29-1 with TRBJ1-1; unclear D gene. Deletions cut 4 bases from V and 11 bases from J, with 20 bases between. This CDR3 spans 13 amino acids. Germline CDR1 is SQVTM and CDR2 is ANQGSEA. CDR3 residues: CSVAWRADLDAFF. Here the CDR3 DNA reads TGCAGCGTTGCTTGGCGCGCTGATCTTGACGCTTTCTTT.

This clonotype appeared many times. The rearrangement links TRBV10-3 to TRBJ1-5; D is unclear. The V gene lost 10 bases and the J gene lost 2 bases, with 18 bases spanning the gap. Germline assignment: CDR1 ENHRY and CDR2 SYGVKD. CDR3 length: 15 residues. CDR3 amino acids: CATSDNLRGNQPQHF. CDR3 sequence (DNA): TGTGCCACCTCCGACAATCTCCGGGGCAATCAGCCCCAGCATTTT.

A few counts support this clonotype. This chain joins TRBV5-1 and TRBJ2-3; 7 nucleotides agree with TRBD1. The length of the CDR3 is 15 residues. Losses at the gene ends were 1 base for V and 2 bases for J; bases not matched to a gene: 4. The germline V gene encodes CDR1 SGHRS and CDR2 YFSETQ. The CDR3 loop is CASSLTGAPTDTQYF. DNA of the CDR3: TGCGCCAGCAGCTTGACAGGGGCTCCCACAGATACGCAGTATTTT.

This clonotype was counted ten times or more. The V call is TRBV10-3, the J call TRBJ2-1, with TRBD2 identical over 7 bases. Per germline, CDR1 ENHRY and CDR2 SYGVKD. CDR3 length: 16 amino acids. V was clipped by 8 bases and J by 8 bases; unmatched bases: 18. The CDR3 DNA is TGTGCCATCGCGGGCTCAGACCAGCGGGGAAACGATGAGCAGTTCTTC. Translation: CAIAGSDQRGNDEQFF.

This clonotype was picked up a small number of times. The chain joins TRBV6-1 to TRBJ1-2; perhaps TRBD1 as D (6 bases). The germline V gene has CDR1 MNHNS and CDR2 SASEGT. The length of the CDR3 is 15 residues. The V end lost 6 bases, the J end lost 4 bases, and 18 bases lay between the germline ends. In DNA, the CDR3 is TGTGCCAGCAGGAGGGACGCCAGGGGACGCTATGGCTACACCTTC. Encoded protein: CASRRDARGRYGYTF.

This clonotype was picked up a small number of times. V and J are TRBV20-1 and TRBJ1-2; TRBD1 might be the D (6 bases). From germline, CDR1 is DFQATT and CDR2 SNEGSKA (reference sequence). V dropped 4 bases and J dropped 4 bases, with 13 bases sitting between them. The CDR3 runs to 13 residues. This CDR3 is CSAIGGRTYGYTF. CDR3 in DNA: TGCAGTGCTATCGGGGGCAGAACCTATGGCTACACCTTC.

There are a few counts of this clonotype. The gene calls are TRBV4-3 and TRBJ2-1; D call uncertain. V lost 6 bases, J lost 8 bases, and 20 bases lay in between. Germline assignment: CDR1 LGHNA and CDR2 YSLEER. This CDR3 comprises 15 residues. CDR3 DNA sequence: TGCGCCAGCAGACGGACCCTCGTTAGTTTGGATGAGCAGTTCTTC. Protein sequence: CASRRTLVSLDEQFF.

The sample holds a few counts of this clonotype. The rearrangement uses TRBV20-1 and TRBJ1-6; D is possibly TRBD1 (5 bases). Between the trimmed V and J ends, which lost 2 bases and 7 bases, there was a span of 12 bases. Germline V lookup: CDR1 DFQATT, CDR2 SNEGSKA (reference sequence). The CDR3 contains 14 residues. The DNA of the CDR3 is TGCAGTGCTAGAATAGGGGTTTTAAATTCACCCCTCCACTTT. This encodes CSARIGVLNSPLHF.

This chain joins TRBV7-2 and TRBJ1-1; D is ambiguous. V gave up 5 bases and J gave up 7 bases, with 17 bases separating them. Germline assignment: CDR1 SGHTA and CDR2 FQGNSA. The CDR3 has 14 amino acids. The CDR3 spells CASSVSLSSGEAFF. CDR3 nucleotide sequence: TGTGCCAGCAGCGTCAGTCTTTCTTCCGGTGAAGCTTTCTTT.

This chain uses TRBV15 with TRBJ1-5; 7 positions agree with TRBD1. Trimming removed 3 bases from V and 7 bases from J; junction bases left unmatched: 3. The CDR3 is 13 amino acids. Germline V lookup: CDR1 LNHNV, CDR2 YYDKDF (reference sequence). The CDR3 spells CATSSLRGQPQHF. The CDR3 coding sequence is TGTGCCACCAGCAGTCTCAGGGGGCAGCCCCAGCATTTT. Full variable domain (rest looked up from reference TRBV15 and TRBJ1-5): DAMVIQNPRYQVTQFGKPVTLSCSQTLNHNVMYWYQQKSSQAPKLLFHYYDKDFNNEADTPDNFQSRRPNTSFCFLDIRSPGLGDTAMYLCATSSLRGQPQHFGDGTRLSIL.

This clonotype was recorded a few times. The chain uses TRBV7-6 and TRBJ1-5, with D possibly matching TRBD1 (5 bases). V dropped 5 bases and J dropped 0 bases, with 14 bases sitting between them. This CDR3 comprises 16 residues. In germline, CDR1 is SGHVS, CDR2 FNYEAQ. CDR3 residues: CASSPQGGTSNQPQHF. In nucleotides, the CDR3 is TGTGCCAGCAGCCCCCAGGGTGGGACTAGCAATCAGCCCCAGCATTTT.

This chain links TRBV6-1 with TRBJ2-1; the match to TRBD1 covers 7 bases. CDR1 and CDR2 (germline): MNHNS, SASEGT. J was trimmed by 6 bases and V by 7 bases; bases with no gene match: 6. The CDR3 contains 13 residues. CDR3 sequence: CASTHRGFNEQFF. The DNA of the CDR3 is TGTGCCAGCACCCACAGGGGTTTCAATGAGCAGTTCTTC.

The rearrangement joins TRBV11-2 to TRBJ2-1, with D perhaps TRBD1 (6 bases). The CDR3 is 15 amino acids. V was pared by 5 bases and J by 10 bases, with 21 bases between. Germline CDR1 SGHAT, CDR2 FQNNGV. The CDR3 protein is CASSPSSGGGPEQFF. CDR3 DNA sequence: TGTGCCAGCAGCCCCTCCTCTGGGGGCGGGCCAGAGCAGTTCTTC.

This clonotype was seen at least ten times. The rearrangement uses TRBV7-6 and TRBJ2-1, with D possibly being TRBD1 (5 bases). There are 13 residues in the CDR3. Germline values: CDR1 SGHVS, CDR2 FNYEAQ. V gave up 2 bases and J gave up 15 bases, with 17 bases separating them. The chain's CDR3 is CASSLQDARDRFF. For the CDR3, the DNA is TGTGCCAGCAGCTTACAGGACGCCAGGGATCGGTTCTTC.

This sequence joins TRBV10-3 and TRBJ1-1; maybe TRBD1 (5 bases). This CDR3 is built from 15 residues. V was cut by 7 bases and J by 4 bases, with 19 bases left in between. CDR1 and CDR2 from the germline V gene are ENHRY and SYGVKD. CDR3 amino acids: CAIKGYGGSGTEAFF. The CDR3 DNA reads as TGTGCCATCAAGGGGTATGGGGGATCCGGCACTGAAGCTTTCTTT.

This clonotype has a count of ten or more. This chain connects TRBV5-6 to TRBJ2-2; 11 nucleotides match TRBD2. The junction had 7 bases not matched to a gene; V was cut back by 1 base and J by 5 bases. CDR1 is SGHDT and CDR2 is YYEEEE in the germline V gene. This CDR3 is 17 amino acids long. The DNA for the CDR3 is TGTGCCAGCAGCTTGCTCCTAGCGGGGGGCAGGACCGGGGAGCTGTTTTTT. As protein: CASSLLLAGGRTGELFF.

Comments on this clonotype: Since a much larger clone is just one base distant, this may be a read error. J is TRBJ1-1 and V is TRBV5-1; D not resolved. Trimming stripped 4 bases from V and 0 bases from J, with 10 bases between. The CDR3 has 14 amino acids. Germline values: CDR1 SGHRS, CDR2 YFSETQ. The CDR3 reads CASSPDGLNTEAFF. CDR3 coding DNA: TGCGCCAGCAGCCCGGACGGATTGAACACTGAAGCTTTCTTT.

This clonotype was seen more than once but under ten times. The chain recombines TRBV27 with TRBJ1-6; D unclear. This CDR3 spans 15 amino acids. V lost 5 bases to trimming and J lost 0 bases, with 8 bases between them. CDR1 and CDR2 from the germline V gene are MNHEY and SMNVEV (reference sequence). This CDR3 reads CASSVASSYNSPLHF. Written as DNA, the CDR3 is TGTGCCAGCAGTGTGGCGAGCTCCTATAATTCACCCCTCCACTTT.

This clonotype was seen once. V and J are TRBV7-3 and TRBJ2-2; a possible D gene is TRBD1 (6 bases). The CDR3 covers 15 residues. Germline CDR1 and CDR2: SGHTA and FQGTGA. V was pared by 6 bases and J by 5 bases, with 16 bases between. This chain's CDR3 is CASSPTPGVTGELFF. Here the CDR3 DNA reads TGTGCCAGCAGTCCTACACCAGGGGTGACCGGGGAGCTGTTTTTT.

V gene TRBV11-3 combines with J gene TRBJ2-7, with D tentatively TRBD2 (6 bases). CDR3 length: 15 residues. Germline V lookup: CDR1 SGHNT, CDR2 YENEEA. Trimming shortened V by 0 bases and J by 3 bases, and 12 bases separated the two germline ends. The CDR3 spells CASSLDRENYYEQYF. CDR3 DNA: TGTGCCAGCAGCTTAGATCGGGAGAATTACTACGAGCAGTACTTC.